Given below is one T cell receptor beta chain in context. The data originate from a study of blood T cell repertoires in COVID-19. Background on the study: T cells, B-cell-depleted T cells, or PBMCs supplied cDNA or gDNA.

The repertoire was sequenced with immunoSEQ multiplex PCR; TCRdb's copy has only in-frame clones and lacks some. The data contain some 99,000 clones, approximately 80% of them singletons. Per the germline V gene, CDR1 is LGHNT and CDR2 is FRNRAP. Trimming left V 6 bases short and J 1 base short, with 3 bases between. This CDR3 is built from 12 residues. The gene calls are TRBV12-5 and TRBJ2-2; D is unclear. The specimen sequenced was peripheral blood. This receptor was identified in a woman older than 75 with active or convalescent COVID-19. The CDR3 DNA sequence: TGTGCTAGTGGCCGGAACACCGGGGAGCTGTTTTTT. It yields the protein CASGRNTGELFF.